This TCR beta chain was recovered during a study of T cell changes during pregnancy in multiple sclerosis. Generated by immunoSEQ multiplex PCR, the TCRdb table keeps only in-frame clones and is missing some. The table lists 39,000 or so clones, about 90% of them singletons. CDR1 SEHNR and CDR2 FQNEAQ come from the germline V gene (reference sequence). V gave up 0 bases and J gave up 9 bases, with 9 bases separating them. This CDR3 is built from 13 residues. The starting material was CD8+ T cells from peripheral blood mononuclear cells, obtained in the first trimester of pregnancy. The receptor comes from a female donor with multiple sclerosis, enrolled in a pregnancy study. The gene calls are TRBV7-9 and TRBJ2-1; TRBD2 might be the D (6 bases). The CDR3: CASSLASGGEQFF. The CDR3 DNA follows: TGTGCCAGCAGCTTAGCTAGCGGCGGTGAGCAGTTCTTC.